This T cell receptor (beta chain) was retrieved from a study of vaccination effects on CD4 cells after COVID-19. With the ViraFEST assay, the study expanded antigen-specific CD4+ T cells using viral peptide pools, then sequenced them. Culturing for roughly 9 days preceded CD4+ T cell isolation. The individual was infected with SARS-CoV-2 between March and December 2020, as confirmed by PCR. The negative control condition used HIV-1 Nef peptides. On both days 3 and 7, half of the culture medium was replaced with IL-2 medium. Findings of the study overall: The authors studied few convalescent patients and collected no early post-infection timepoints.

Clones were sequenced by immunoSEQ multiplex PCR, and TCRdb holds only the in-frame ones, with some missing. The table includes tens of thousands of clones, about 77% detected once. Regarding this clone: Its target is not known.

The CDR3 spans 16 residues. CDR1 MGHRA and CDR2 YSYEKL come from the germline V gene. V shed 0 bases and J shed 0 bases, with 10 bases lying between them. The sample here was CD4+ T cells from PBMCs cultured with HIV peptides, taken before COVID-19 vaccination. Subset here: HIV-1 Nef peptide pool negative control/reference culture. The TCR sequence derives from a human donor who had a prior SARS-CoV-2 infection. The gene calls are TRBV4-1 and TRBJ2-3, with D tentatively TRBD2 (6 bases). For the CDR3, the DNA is TGCGCCAGCAGCCAAGAGGGGCGGGGCAGCACAGATACGCAGTATTTT. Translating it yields CASSQEGRGSTDTQYF.